Below, 14 T cell receptor beta chains from the same sample are listed, as sequenced in a study of identical twins. TCRdb analysed the 5' RACE reads with MiXCR anew, one entry per CDR3 protein. Among 1.5 million to 2 million distinct CDR3 sequences, about 32% were seen once, and the ten largest hold more than 0.25%. Sequences were obtained from cord blood. The receptors come from a newborn girl in good health.

The J gene is TRBJ1-2, the V gene TRBV20-1; 7 nucleotides line up with TRBD1. V trimming: 5 bases; J trimming: 8 bases; junction bases outside the gene matches: 11. Germline assignment: CDR1 DFQATT and CDR2 SNEGSKA (reference sequence). The CDR3 covers 13 residues. In DNA form, the CDR3 reads TGCAGTGCTGGCCGAGACAGGGTCCGGGGCTACACCTTC. Translating gives CSAGRDRVRGYTF.

This clonotype was detected once. This chain links TRBV2 with TRBJ2-5; TRBD1 is a possible D gene (6 bases). The tail of the sequence fits TRBJ2-7 better, so the J call may be wrong. Germline V gives CDR1 SNHLY, CDR2 FYNNEI. The CDR3 runs to 13 residues. The CDR3 DNA reads TGTGCCAGCAGTCGGGACACGGAGTACGAGCAGTACTTC. Its translation: CASSRDTEYEQYF.

V and J are TRBV25-1 and TRBJ2-7, with TRBD2 matching over 15 bases. The CDR3 runs 20 residues. Germline V gene lookup returns CDR1 MGHDK and CDR2 SYGVNS. The trim removed 4 bases at V and 1 base at J, leaving 14 bases unmatched. The CDR3, as DNA: TGTGCCAGCAGTGCACCCGGACTAGCGGGAGGGCTCCGATCATCCTACGAGCAGTACTTC. It encodes CASSAPGLAGGLRSSYEQYF.

V usage is TRBV7-2 and J usage is TRBJ2-4; 15 nucleotides line up with TRBD2. The CDR3 totals 14 residues. The germline V gene encodes CDR1 SGHTA and CDR2 FQGNSA. V lost 6 bases and J lost 13; bases outside the gene matches: 7. CDR3 protein: CASRGLAGGPLQYF. The CDR3 DNA follows: TGTGCCAGCAGGGGACTAGCGGGGGGCCCCTTGCAGTACTTC.

This clonotype was counted many times. The chain joins TRBV12-3 or TRBV12-4 to TRBJ1-2; 8 positions agree with TRBD1. The CDR3 has 14 amino acids. With 6 bases clipped from V and 7 bases from J, the junction kept 10 bases outside the gene matches. The CDR3 protein is CASSPDRDYGGYTF. The CDR3 coding sequence is TGTGCCAGCAGCCCGGACAGGGACTATGGTGGCTACACCTTC.

V usage is TRBV7-2 and J usage is TRBJ2-3, with TRBD2 identical over 7 bases. CDR1 is SGHTA and CDR2 is FQGNSA in the germline V gene. V was clipped by 5 bases and J by 6 bases; unmatched bases: 8. There are 14 residues in the CDR3. The CDR3 loop reads CASSKWGGMDTQYF. DNA of the CDR3: TGTGCCAGCAGCAAATGGGGGGGAATGGATACGCAGTATTTT.

The chain links TRBV5-1 to TRBJ2-3; 7 bases map to TRBD2. CDR1 and CDR2 (germline): SGHRS, YFSETQ. The CDR3 runs to 15 residues. Trimming took 6 bases from V and 0 from J; bases not matched to a gene: 7. The CDR3 DNA reads TGCGCCAGCATTCTAGCGGACACCAGCACAGATACGCAGTATTTT. This sequence encodes CASILADTSTDTQYF. Full variable domain (outside the CDR3, taken from reference TRBV5-1 and TRBJ2-3): KAGVTQTPRYLIKTRGQQVTLSCSPISGHRSVSWYQQTPGQGLQFLFEYFSETQRNKGNFPGRFSGRQFSNSRSEMNVSTLELGDSALYLCASILADTSTDTQYFGPGTRLTVL.

This clonotype was observed a handful of times. V is TRBV28 and J is TRBJ2-1; possible D gene TRBD2, 5 bases. Trimming removed 6 bases from V and 10 bases from J, with 19 bases in between. From germline, CDR1 is MDHEN and CDR2 SYDVKM. The CDR3 extends over 14 amino acids. The CDR3 DNA follows: TGTGCCAGCAGCCGAGCCCCTCTCTCGGGGGAGCAGTTCTTC. Protein: CASSRAPLSGEQFF.

Notes on this clonotype: This may be a read error, as it is one base from a much larger clone. This chain joins TRBV5-1 and TRBJ2-1; D is unresolved. The CDR3 covers 12 residues. Germline assignment: CDR1 SGHRS and CDR2 YFSETQ. The germline V and J ends were trimmed by 4 bases and 8 bases, with 10 bases remaining between them. CDR3 sequence reads: CASSLNHDEQFF. The CDR3 nucleotides read TGCGCCAGCAGCCTAAATCACGATGAGCAGTTCTTC.

V and J are TRBV20-1 and TRBJ1-6; weak D call: TRBD1 (5 bases). The CDR3 runs 14 residues. The germline gives CDR1 DFQATT, CDR2 SNEGSKA (reference sequence). V dropped 0 bases and J dropped 2 bases, with 5 bases sitting between them. The CDR3 sequence is CSAREGAYNSPLHF. The CDR3 coding sequence is TGCAGTGCTAGAGAAGGGGCCTATAATTCACCCCTCCACTTT.

The chain recombines TRBV21-1 with TRBJ2-2. TRBV21-1 is tagged as a pseudogene. CDR3 length: 16 amino acids. The CDR3 DNA reads TGTGCCAGCAGCAAAGGTAACGGGGCGAACACCGGGGAGCTGTTTTTT. Protein: CASSKGNGANTGELFF.

The V gene is TRBV7-9, the J gene TRBJ2-1, with 8 bases lining up with TRBD2. With 5 bases clipped from V and 10 bases from J, the junction kept 13 bases outside the gene matches. The V gene's germline CDR1 is SEHNR and CDR2 FQNEAQ (reference sequence). The CDR3 extends over 15 amino acids. The CDR3 sequence is CASSPAGAGGYEQFF. In DNA, the CDR3 is TGTGCCAGCAGCCCCGCAGGGGCGGGGGGTTACGAGCAGTTCTTC.

The V and J genes are TRBV12-3 or TRBV12-4 and TRBJ1-2; D uncertain. With 3 bases removed from V and 7 bases from J, the gap between germline ends came to 9 bases. This CDR3 comprises 12 residues. CDR3 residues: CASSFKKLGYTF. DNA of the CDR3: TGTGCCAGCAGTTTTAAGAAGCTTGGCTACACCTTC.

This clonotype was seen a handful of times. V and J are TRBV5-6 and TRBJ2-7, with D perhaps given as TRBD1 or TRBD2 (5 bases each). Per germline, CDR1 SGHDT and CDR2 YYEEEE. Trimming cost V 3 bases and J 2 bases, with 15 bases left between them. CDR3 length: 15 residues. The CDR3 nucleotides are TGTGCCAGCAGCTCTCGAGGGGTCAAGGCCTACGAGCAGTACTTC. Translation: CASSSRGVKAYEQYF.